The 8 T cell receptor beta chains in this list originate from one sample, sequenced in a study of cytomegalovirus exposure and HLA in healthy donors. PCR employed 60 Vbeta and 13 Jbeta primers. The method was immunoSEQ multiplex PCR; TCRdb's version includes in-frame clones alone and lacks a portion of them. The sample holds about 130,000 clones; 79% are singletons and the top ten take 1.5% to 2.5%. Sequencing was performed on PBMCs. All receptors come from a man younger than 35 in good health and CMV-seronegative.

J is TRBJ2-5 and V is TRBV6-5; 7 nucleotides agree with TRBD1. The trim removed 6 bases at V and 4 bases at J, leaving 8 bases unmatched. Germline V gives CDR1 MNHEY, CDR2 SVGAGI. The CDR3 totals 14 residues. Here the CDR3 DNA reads TGTGCCAGCAGAACCGGGACAGCCCCAGAGACCCAGTACTTC. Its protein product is CASRTGTAPETQYF.

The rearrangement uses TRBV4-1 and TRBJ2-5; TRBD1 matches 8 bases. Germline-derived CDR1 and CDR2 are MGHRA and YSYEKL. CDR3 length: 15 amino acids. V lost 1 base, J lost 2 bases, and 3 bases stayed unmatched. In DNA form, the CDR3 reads TGCGCCAGCAGCCAAGCGGACAGGGTTCAAGAGACCCAGTACTTC. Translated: CASSQADRVQETQYF.

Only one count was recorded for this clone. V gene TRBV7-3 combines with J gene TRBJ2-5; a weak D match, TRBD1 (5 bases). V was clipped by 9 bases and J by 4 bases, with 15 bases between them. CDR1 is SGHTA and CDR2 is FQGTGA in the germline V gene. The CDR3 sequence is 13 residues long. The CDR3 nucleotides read TGTGCCAGAAATTCAAGGGGCGGAGAGACCCAGTACTTC. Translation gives CARNSRGGETQYF.

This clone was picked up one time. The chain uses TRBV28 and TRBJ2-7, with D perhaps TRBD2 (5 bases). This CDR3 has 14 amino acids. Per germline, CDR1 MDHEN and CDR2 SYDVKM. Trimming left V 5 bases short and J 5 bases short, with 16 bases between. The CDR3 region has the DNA TGTGCCAGCAGTCTTTTTGGGAGAACCAACGAGCAGTACTTC. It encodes CASSLFGRTNEQYF.

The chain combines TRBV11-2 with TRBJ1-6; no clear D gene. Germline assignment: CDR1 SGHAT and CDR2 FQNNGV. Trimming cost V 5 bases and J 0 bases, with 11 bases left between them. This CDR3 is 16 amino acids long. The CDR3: CASSPEWSSYNSPLHF. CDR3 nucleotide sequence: TGTGCCAGCAGCCCTGAGTGGAGCTCCTATAATTCACCCCTCCACTTT.

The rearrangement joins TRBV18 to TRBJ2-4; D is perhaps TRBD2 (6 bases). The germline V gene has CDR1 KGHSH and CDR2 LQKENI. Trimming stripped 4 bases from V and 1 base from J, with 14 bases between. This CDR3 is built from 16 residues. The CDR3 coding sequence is TGTGCCAGCTCACGGCTTGGCGGAGGGGCCAAAAACATTCAGTACTTC. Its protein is CASSRLGGGAKNIQYF.

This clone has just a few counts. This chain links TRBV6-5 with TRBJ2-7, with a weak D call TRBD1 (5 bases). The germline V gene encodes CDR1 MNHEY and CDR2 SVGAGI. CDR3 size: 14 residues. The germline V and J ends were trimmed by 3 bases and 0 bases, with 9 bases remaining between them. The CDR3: CASSYFQGSYEQYF. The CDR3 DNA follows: TGTGCCAGCAGTTATTTCCAGGGCTCCTACGAGCAGTACTTC.

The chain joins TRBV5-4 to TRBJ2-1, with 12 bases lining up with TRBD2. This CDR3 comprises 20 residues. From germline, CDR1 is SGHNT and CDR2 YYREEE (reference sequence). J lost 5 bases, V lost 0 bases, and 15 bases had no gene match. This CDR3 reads CASSLVASGRGPPLNNEQFF. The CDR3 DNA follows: TGTGCCAGCAGCTTGGTGGCTAGCGGGAGGGGCCCGCCTTTGAACAATGAGCAGTTCTTC.